This T cell receptor beta chain is from a study of response to subunit inactivated influenza vaccine. Findings of the study overall: There was a suggestion from the authors that each seasonal influenza vaccination recruits few new T cells.

Ten or more counts support this clonotype. The antigen is unknown. TCRdb used MiXCR to reprocess the RT-PCR reads, holding one entry per CDR3 protein. Of around 710,000 distinct CDR3 sequences in the sample, roughly 13% were seen once. Sequences were derived from PBMCs from blood, sampled around two weeks before vaccination. The sequence was obtained from a man in his forties or fifties who received an inactivated influenza vaccine.

CDR3 region: CASSVVSGVDTYGYTF. The CDR3 coding sequence is TGTGCCAGCAGCGTAGTATCAGGAGTTGATACCTATGGCTACACCTTC. The chain combines TRBV9 with TRBJ1-2, with unresolved D. CDR1 is SGDLS and CDR2 is YYNGEE in the germline V gene. The CDR3 is 16 residues long. The V gene lost 0 bases and the J gene lost 4 bases, with 16 bases spanning the gap.